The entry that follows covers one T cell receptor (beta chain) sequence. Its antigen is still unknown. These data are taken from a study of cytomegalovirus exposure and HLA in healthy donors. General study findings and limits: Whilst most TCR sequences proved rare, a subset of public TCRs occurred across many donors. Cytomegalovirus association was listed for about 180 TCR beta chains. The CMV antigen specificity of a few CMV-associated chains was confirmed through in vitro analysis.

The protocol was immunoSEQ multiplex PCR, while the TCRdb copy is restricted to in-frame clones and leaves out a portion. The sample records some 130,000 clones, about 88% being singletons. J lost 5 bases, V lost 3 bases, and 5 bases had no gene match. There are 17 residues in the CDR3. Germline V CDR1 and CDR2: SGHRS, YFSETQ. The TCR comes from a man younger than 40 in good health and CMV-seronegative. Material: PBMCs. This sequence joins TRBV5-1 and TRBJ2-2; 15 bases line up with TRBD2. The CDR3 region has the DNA TGCGCCAGCAGCTCTCCGGGACTAGCGGGAGGAACCGGGGAGCTGTTTTTT. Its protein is CASSSPGLAGGTGELFF.